The 11 T cell receptor beta chains in this list originate from one sample, sequenced in a study of cytomegalovirus exposure and HLA in healthy donors. The PCR contained 60 Vbeta and 13 Jbeta primers. The table came from immunoSEQ multiplex PCR; TCRdb's copy has only in-frame clones and leaves some out. In the table there are more than 150,000 clones, around 78% of which are singletons. Input material: PBMCs. The source of these receptors is a man aged 18-30 years in good health and CMV-seronegative.

This clone was observed a single time. V usage is TRBV10-3 and J usage is TRBJ1-4; D perhaps matches TRBD1 (6 bases). V was pared by 6 bases and J by 8 bases, with 16 bases between. The CDR3 length is 14 residues. Germline CDR1 is ENHRY and CDR2 is SYGVKD. CDR3 sequence reads: CAIRRGGSGEKLFF. DNA for the CDR3: TGTGCCATCAGGAGGGGGGGTTCAGGGGAAAAACTGTTTTTT.

The chain is built from TRBV19 and TRBJ1-6; D is unresolved. Germline CDR1 reads LNHDA; CDR2 reads SQIVND (reference sequence). Trimming removed 5 bases at V and 16 bases at J, with 12 bases between. The CDR3 loop spans 11 amino acids. CDR3 in DNA: TGTGCCAGTAGTGCCAGGAACTTTCTCCACTTT. Its translation is CASSARNFLHF.

J is TRBJ2-3 and V is TRBV5-6; D possibly corresponds to TRBD2 (7 bases). The germline V and J ends were trimmed by 0 bases and 4 bases, with 12 bases remaining between them. This CDR3 has 15 residues. Germline CDR1 SGHDT, CDR2 YYEEEE. The CDR3 is CASSLEEGGPDTQYF. The CDR3 coding sequence is TGTGCCAGCAGCTTGGAGGAGGGGGGGCCAGATACGCAGTATTTT. Together with reference TRBV5-6 and TRBJ2-3, the CDR3 gives the full variable domain: DAGVTQSPTHLIKTRGQQVTLRCSPKSGHDTVSWYQQALGQGPQFIFQYYEEEERQRGNFPDRFSGHQFPNYSSELNVNALLLGDSALYLCASSLEEGGPDTQYFGPGTRLTVL.

The genes are TRBV28 and TRBJ1-5, with TRBD1 identical over 8 bases. CDR1 and CDR2 from the germline V gene are MDHEN and SYDVKM. Germline trimming cut 7 bases from V and 4 bases from J; bases unmatched to any gene: 6. There are 14 residues in the CDR3. CDR3 loop: CASIPDRANQPQHF. The CDR3 DNA is TGTGCCAGCATTCCGGACAGGGCGAATCAGCCCCAGCATTTT.

The chain carries TRBV30 and TRBJ2-5; D may be TRBD1 (5 bases). CDR3 length: 13 residues. V lost 4 bases to trimming and J lost 7 bases, with 16 bases between them. Germline CDR1 and CDR2: GTSNPN and SVGIG (reference sequence). The CDR3 nucleotides are TGTGCCTGGATTGTGGCAGGGTCCAGGACCCAGTACTTC. This translates into CAWIVAGSRTQYF.

This clone came up once. The chain recombines TRBV28 with TRBJ2-6; possibly TRBD1 for D (5 bases). Trimming removed 1 base at V and 0 bases at J, with 22 bases between. The V gene's germline CDR1 is MDHEN and CDR2 SYDVKM. The CDR3 runs 21 residues. Written as DNA, the CDR3 is TGTGCCAGCAGTTTATTTTACAGGTTAGATCCGTTAGACTCTGGGGCCAACGTCCTGACTTTC. This translates into CASSLFYRLDPLDSGANVLTF.

The chain has TRBV7-9 and TRBJ2-5; tentatively, D is TRBD1 (5 bases). CDR3 length: 14 residues. V was trimmed by 2 bases and J by 3 bases, leaving 10 bases between them. Germline CDR1 reads SEHNR; CDR2 reads FQNEAQ (reference sequence). The CDR3 DNA is TGTGCCAGCAGCTTACTGGCAGGGAAAGAGACCCAGTACTTC. Amino acids: CASSLLAGKETQYF.

This clone has just a few counts. The chain has TRBV4-1 and TRBJ2-5; a weak D match, TRBD2 (6 bases). V shed 1 base and J shed 5 bases, with 17 bases lying between them. From germline, CDR1 is MGHRA and CDR2 YSYEKL. This CDR3 is built from 16 residues. As DNA, the CDR3 is TGCGCCAGCAGCCAAGGTATAGGAGGGATTTGGGAGACCCAGTACTTC. The encoded protein is CASSQGIGGIWETQYF.

This clone appeared once. This chain joins TRBV6-1 and TRBJ1-6; 9 nucleotides line up with TRBD1. Germline V gives CDR1 MNHNS, CDR2 SASEGT. The CDR3 consists of 17 residues. With V trimmed by 4 bases and J by 5 bases, 9 bases remained unmatched. CDR3 nucleotide sequence: TGTGCCAGCAGTGTTCTCCGGGACAGGGTCAATAATTCACCCCTCCACTTT. Residues: CASSVLRDRVNNSPLHF.

The genes are TRBV5-1 and TRBJ1-2, with a tentative D call TRBD1 (5 bases). Germline assignment: CDR1 SGHRS and CDR2 YFSETQ. V was pared by 2 bases and J by 6 bases, with 11 bases between. CDR3 length equals 13 residues. The CDR3 sequence: CASSFGRDHGYTF. CDR3 coding DNA: TGCGCCAGCAGCTTTGGCAGGGATCATGGCTACACCTTC.

V and J are TRBV27 and TRBJ2-3; the D gene is possibly TRBD1 (5 bases). From germline, CDR1 is MNHEY and CDR2 SMNVEV (reference sequence). Trimming took off 2 bases at V and 0 bases at J, with 9 bases between the two ends. This CDR3 has 15 residues. CDR3 nucleotide sequence: TGTGCCAGCAGTTTAGGGGCCATTAGCACAGATACGCAGTATTTT. It specifies CASSLGAISTDTQYF.